The clone carrying this TCR beta chain ranks as medium-sized (0.01 to 0.1%). The record originates from a study of CD8+ T cells in alopecia areata. Peripheral blood and lesional scalp punch biopsies were taken from alopecia areata patients. RNA was extracted and reverse transcribed into cDNA as the sequencing template. Assay used: immunoSEQ multiplex PCR; TCRdb lists only in-frame clones, some missing. The sample carries approximately 30,000 clones, approximately 58% recorded once. The CDR3 runs 13 residues. V shed 5 bases and J shed 10 bases, with 17 bases lying between them. Looked up from germline, CDR1 is SEHNR and CDR2 is FQNEAQ (reference sequence).

The specimen sequenced was NKG2D-high CD8+ T cells sorted from blood. This chain joins TRBV7-9 and TRBJ2-5; a possible D gene is TRBD2 (5 bases). The sequence was collected from a human donor with alopecia areata. This CDR3 is CASSLGVHPGQYF. The CDR3 DNA follows: TGTGCCAGCAGCCTGGGAGTTCACCCGGGCCAGTACTTC.